A single sample gave rise to the 8 T cell receptor beta chains below, sequenced in a study of cytomegalovirus exposure and HLA in healthy donors. Using immunoSEQ multiplex PCR, the repertoire was profiled, and TCRdb retains in-frame clones only, with some absent. The sample includes 180,000 or so clones, approximately 86% of them seen just once. Sequencing was carried out using PBMCs. Receptor source: a young man in good health and CMV-seropositive.

The chain employs TRBV15 and TRBJ2-7; a weak D match, TRBD1 (5 bases). V was cut by 4 bases and J by 3 bases, with 10 bases left in between. Germline V gene lookup returns CDR1 LNHNV and CDR2 YYDKDF (reference sequence). The CDR3 loop spans 13 amino acids. CDR3: CATSTLDSYEQYF. The CDR3 DNA sequence: TGTGCCACCAGCACTCTCGACAGCTACGAGCAGTACTTC.

At least ten counts were recorded for this clone. The gene calls are TRBV27 and TRBJ1-6, with D perhaps matching TRBD1 (5 bases). This CDR3 is built from 14 residues. Germline CDR1 MNHEY, CDR2 SMNVEV (reference sequence). Trimming removed 0 bases at V and 8 bases at J, with 8 bases between. Here the CDR3 DNA reads TGTGCCAGCAGTTTATCTTCGGGGGATTCACCCCTCCACTTT. Its translation: CASSLSSGDSPLHF.

This chain links TRBV7-3 with TRBJ2-1; 14 nucleotides match TRBD2. CDR3 length equals 17 residues. Germline CDR1 is SGHTA and CDR2 is FQGTGA. The V segment lost 8 bases and the J segment 0 bases; nucleotides outside the gene matches: 6. The CDR3 protein is CASSGTSGGSSYNEQFF. The CDR3, as DNA: TGTGCCAGCTCCGGGACTAGCGGGGGCAGCTCCTACAATGAGCAGTTCTTC.

The chain employs TRBV5-1 and TRBJ2-7; TRBD1 matches 7 bases. This CDR3 region has 15 residues. CDR1 and CDR2 from the germline V gene are SGHRS and YFSETQ. The V gene end was trimmed by 4 bases and the J gene end by 5 bases; junction bases not matched to a gene: 12. The CDR3 DNA follows: TGCGCCAGCAGCCAGGGGGACACGGTAATCCACGAGCAGTACTTC. This sequence encodes CASSQGDTVIHEQYF.

This clone came up a few times. The V call is TRBV25-1, the J call TRBJ2-2; 7 bases agree with TRBD2. CDR3 length equals 13 residues. Germline V gene data show CDR1 as MGHDK and CDR2 as SYGVNS. Here the CDR3 DNA reads TGTTCTCGGGATGGGCGGGGGTCCGGGGAGCTGTTTTTT. This translates into CSRDGRGSGELFF.

The rearrangement links TRBV5-1 to TRBJ1-1; possible D gene TRBD1, 5 bases. V was shortened by 5 bases and J by 5 bases, with 22 bases between the two germline ends. The CDR3 runs to 16 residues. Germline V CDR1 and CDR2: SGHRS, YFSETQ. DNA of the CDR3: TGCGCCAGCAGTACTGGTAGGTGGGGCGCAGGGACTGAAGCTTTCTTT. Amino acids: CASSTGRWGAGTEAFF. Full variable domain (missing parts from reference TRBV5-1 and TRBJ1-1): KAGVTQTPRYLIKTRGQQVTLSCSPISGHRSVSWYQQTPGQGLQFLFEYFSETQRNKGNFPGRFSGRQFSNSRSEMNVSTLELGDSALYLCASSTGRWGAGTEAFFGQGTRLTVV.

This rearrangement joins TRBV7-2 to TRBJ2-7; 7 bases match TRBD1. Germline CDR1 is SGHTA and CDR2 is FQGNSA. V dropped 5 bases and J dropped 4; count of bases not matched to a gene: 2. CDR3 size: 12 residues. The DNA for the CDR3 is TGTGCCAGCAGCGCACAGGGGTACGAGCAGTACTTC. Protein: CASSAQGYEQYF. Variable domain in full (rest from reference TRBV7-2 and TRBJ2-7): GAGVSQSPSNKVTEKGKDVELRCDPISGHTALYWYRQSLGQGLEFLIYFQGNSAPDKSGLPSDRFSAERTGGSVSTLTIQRTQQEDSAVYLCASSAQGYEQYFGPGTRLTVT.

The rearrangement joins TRBV7-8 to TRBJ1-2, with 7 bases that match TRBD1. This CDR3 region has 13 residues. Looked up from germline, CDR1 is SGHVS and CDR2 is FQNEAQ. V was pared by 5 bases and J by 7 bases, with 7 bases of the junction left unmatched. The CDR3 sequence: CASSPRQGGGYTF. The CDR3 coding sequence is TGTGCCAGCAGCCCCAGACAGGGAGGTGGCTACACCTTC.